A selection of T cell receptor beta chains follows, all from one sample in a study of read filtering for tumor transcriptome and immune sequencing. TCRdb reanalysed the reads using MiXCR and keeps one entry per CDR3 protein. The sample records 93,000 or so distinct CDR3 sequences, 20% to 25% being singletons. Sequencing was carried out using a population of CD138-negative cells sorted from bone marrow. The receptors originated from a donor at least 40 years old with multiple myeloma. CDR3s include the opening cysteine and the closing phenylalanine or tryptophan. A D gene is named only where the DNA matches it firmly. A row's size may be missing; if present it is once, few, many or a size class.

TRBV28,TRBJ1-4,many,NA,TGTGCCAGCAGCATTTTGGGTGGGGCTGAAGGAAAACTGTTTTTT,CASSILGGAEGKLFF
TRBV24-1,TRBJ1-2,NA,NA,TGTGCCACCAGTGATTGGGCCAGGACTTTCTACACCTTC,CATSDWARTFYTF
TRBV12-3/TRBV12-4,TRBJ2-5,NA,NA,TGTGCCAGCAGCCCTCGACTGGACCAAGAGACCCAGTACTTC,CASSPRLDQETQYF
TRBV4-2,TRBJ2-1,many,TRBD2,TGTGCCAGCAGTCAAGAAGGCGGCGGGGGACACAATGAGCAGTTCTTC,CASSQEGGGGHNEQFF
TRBV28,TRBJ2-1,many,NA,TGTGCCAGCAGTTTACCGGGCAATGAGCAGTTCTTC,CASSLPGNEQFF
TRBV27,TRBJ1-2,many,TRBD1,TGTGCCAGCCGACAGGGCTATGGCTACACCTTC,CASRQGYGYTF
TRBV28,TRBJ2-1,many,TRBD2,TGTGCCAGCAGGGGGACTAGCGGGGGGTACAATGAGCAGTTCTTC,CASRGTSGGYNEQFF
TRBV14,TRBJ2-6,NA,NA,TGTGCCAGCAGGCTAGTCTCTGGGGCCAACGTCCTGACTTTC,CASRLVSGANVLTF
TRBV27,TRBJ2-1,many,NA,TGTGCCAGCAGCCGTAGGCCACCCTCCTACAATGAGCAGTTCTTC,CASSRRPPSYNEQFF
TRBV7-3,TRBJ2-2,few,NA,TGTGCCAGCAGCTTTGCTAGCAACACCGGGGAGCTGTTTTTT,CASSFASNTGELFF
TRBV6-5,TRBJ1-1,many,NA,TGTGCCAGCAGAGCAATACAGGGAAACACTGAAGCTTTCTTT,CASRAIQGNTEAFF
TRBV7-6,TRBJ1-1,many,NA,TGTGCCAGCAGCTTTCAAAGTTACACTGAAGCTTTCTTT,CASSFQSYTEAFF
TRBV5-1,TRBJ2-3,many,TRBD2,TGCGCCAGCAGCTGGAGCGGGGGGGCCTCAGATACGCAGTATTTT,CASSWSGGASDTQYF
TRBV2,TRBJ1-6,many,NA,TGTGCCAGCAGTCAGCCACAGGGAATCTCCTATAATTCACCCCTCCACTTT,CASSQPQGISYNSPLHF
TRBV19,TRBJ1-5,NA,NA,TGTGCCAGTAGGACACAGGGCCAAGACAATCAGCCCCATCATTTT,CASRTQGQDNQPHHF
TRBV11-2,TRBJ2-3,many,TRBD2,TGTGCCAGCAGGAAAGCGGGGGGAAGCACAGATACGCAGTATTTT,CASRKAGGSTDTQYF
TRBV11-2,TRBJ2-1,few,TRBD1,TGTGCCAGCAGCTTCAGCACAGGGGCAAAGGAGCAGTTCTTC,CASSFSTGAKEQFF
TRBV5-4,TRBJ2-1,many,TRBD1,TGTGCCAGCAGCCGACGCACAGGGGTCAATGAGCAGTTCTTC,CASSRRTGVNEQFF
TRBV27,TRBJ2-7,many,TRBD2,TGTGCCAGCAGACTACTAGCGGGGGGGACCTACGAGCAGTACTTC,CASRLLAGGTYEQYF
TRBV12-3/TRBV12-4,TRBJ1-3,NA,NA,TGTGCCAGCAGCCGCGGACATAGCTCTGGAAACACCATATATTTT,CASSRGHSSGNTIYF
TRBV19,TRBJ2-1,many,NA,TGTGCCAGTAGTATCGGCAGCCACAATGAGCAGTTCTTC,CASSIGSHNEQFF
TRBV28,TRBJ1-1,many,NA,TGTGCCAGCAACAATCTGAACACTGAAGCTTTCTTT,CASNNLNTEAFF
TRBV2,TRBJ2-1,many,NA,TGTGCCAGCAGTGAAGGGGGGGCCGTCTACAATGAGCAGTTCTTC,CASSEGGAVYNEQFF
TRBV7-9,TRBJ2-2,many,NA,TGTGCCAGCAGCTTTACAGGTTCCGCCGGGGAGCTGTTTTTT,CASSFTGSAGELFF
TRBV12-3/TRBV12-4,TRBJ1-4,NA,TRBD1,TGTGCCAGCAGTTTAGTAGGACAGGGGCAGGAACTGTTTTTT,CASSLVGQGQELFF
TRBV3-1,TRBJ2-3,NA,NA,TGTGCCAGCAGCCAGAACTCCCACCCGGATACGCAGTATTTT,CASSQNSHPDTQYF
TRBV5-1,TRBJ2-1,many,NA,TGCGCCAGCAGCTTGGCCGGGGTATACTCCTACAATGAGCAGTTCTTC,CASSLAGVYSYNEQFF
TRBV14,TRBJ2-1,few,TRBD2,TGTGCCAGCAGCCAAGTCGGACTAGGCCGCTCCTACAATGAGCAGTTCTTC,CASSQVGLGRSYNEQFF
TRBV24-1,TRBJ2-5,many,TRBD2,TGTGCCACCAGTGATTTCGGCGGGGGGTTCCAAGAGACCCAGTACTTC,CATSDFGGGFQETQYF
TRBV11-3,TRBJ2-2,many,TRBD2,TGTGCCAGCAGCCTCGGGACTAGCGGGAACACCGGGGAGCTGTTTTTT,CASSLGTSGNTGELFF
TRBV11-1,TRBJ1-1,NA,NA,TGTGCCAGCATAGGACACCAGAACACTGAAGCTTTCTTT,CASIGHQNTEAFF
TRBV25-1,TRBJ2-1,many,TRBD2,TGTGCCAGCAGCCTCACTAGCGGGGCCTCCTACAATGAGCAGTTCTTC,CASSLTSGASYNEQFF
TRBV11-2,TRBJ2-5,few,TRBD2,TGTGCCAGCATCGGCGGGGGGGAGACCCAGTACTTC,CASIGGGETQYF
TRBV20-1,TRBJ1-2,few,NA,TGCAGTGCTAGAGAAAATAGGGTTAATGGCTACACCTTC,CSARENRVNGYTF
TRBV19,TRBJ2-2,many,NA,TGTGCCAGTAGTTGGGGACCAAACACCGGGGAGCTGTTTTTT,CASSWGPNTGELFF
TRBV5-1,TRBJ2-5,few,TRBD2,TGCGCCAGCAGCGATTCCTACGGGCGGGGGGCCCAAGAGACCCAGTACTTC,CASSDSYGRGAQETQYF
TRBV3-1,TRBJ2-7,many,TRBD1,TGTGCCAGCAGCCCCTCCGGGACAGGGGGATACGAGCAGTACTTC,CASSPSGTGGYEQYF
TRBV10-2,TRBJ1-1,many,NA,TGCGCCAGCAGTGAGGGGGGAGAAGCTTTCTTT,CASSEGGEAFF
TRBV6-2/TRBV6-3,TRBJ1-1,few,NA,TGTGCCAGCAGTTACAAGGAGAACACTGAAGCTTTCTTT,CASSYKENTEAFF
TRBV28,TRBJ2-3,many,NA,TGTGCCAGCAGTCTAGTAGATACGCAGTATTTT,CASSLVDTQYF
TRBV28,TRBJ2-6,many,TRBD1,TGTGCCAGCAGCCCACCTGGACAGGGGGCCGCTGGGGCCAACGTCCTGACTTTC,CASSPPGQGAAGANVLTF
TRBV12-3/TRBV12-4,TRBJ2-3,many,TRBD1,TGTGCCAGCAGGAACCAGGGGGCAGATACGCAGTATTTT,CASRNQGADTQYF